This T cell receptor (beta chain) was recovered during a study of T cells expressing NK-cell markers. Study context: From sorted CD3+CD56+NKG2C+, CD3+CD56+NKG2C- and CD3+CD56-NKG2C+ T cells came the TCR beta repertoires. One of the eight sequenced donors was seronegative, whereas the other seven were HCMV-seropositive.

Each CDR3 protein gets one entry in TCRdb, which reprocessed the 5' RACE reads and gives no DNA. The sample totals over 200,000 distinct CDR3 sequences. Broader study findings: These clonotypes also led the CD3+CD56-NKG2C+ fraction in a handful of donors. Unclear, still, was the HCMV specificity of the expanded NKG2C+ T cell clones.

The germline CDR1 and CDR2 sequences are DFQATT and SNEGSKA (reference sequence). The CDR3 is 16 amino acids. A word on this clonotype: Its antigen is currently unknown.

The chain links TRBV20-1 to TRBJ2-7; absent DNA, TCRdb's TRBD2 call cannot be checked. This TCR was sampled from a young man in good health. The sequencing input was blood T cells: a sorted CD56 or NKG2C T cell subset, CD4+ or CD8+ T cells, or bulk PBMC T cells (not recorded which). CDR3: CSARDARGRPPYEQYF.